The T cell receptor (beta chain) under discussion was sequenced for a study of blood T cell repertoires in COVID-19. Study at large: Collection of acute and convalescent COVID-19 samples took place in the United States, Italy and Spain. In each case, the material was cDNA or gDNA derived from T cells, B-cell-depleted T cells, or PBMCs.

The junction had 9 bases not matched to a gene; V was cut back by 4 bases and J by 3 bases. CDR3 length: 15 amino acids. Germline V CDR1 and CDR2: SGHVS, FQNEAQ. The repertoire was sequenced with immunoSEQ multiplex PCR; TCRdb's copy has only in-frame clones and lacks some. The sample has 85,000 to 90,000 clones, roughly 86% seen once; the top ten hold 25%. The rearrangement uses TRBV7-8 and TRBJ2-7, with 7 bases matching TRBD1. Material: peripheral blood. This receptor was obtained from a human donor in a cohort sampled during active COVID-19. This CDR3 is CASSSEPGQSYEQYF. For the CDR3, the DNA is TGTGCCAGCAGCTCCGAGCCGGGACAGAGCTACGAGCAGTACTTC. The full variable domain, with the rest looked up from reference TRBV7-8 and TRBJ2-7, is GAGVSQSPRYKVAKRGQDVALRCDPISGHVSLFWYQQALGQGPEFLTYFQNEAQLDKSGLPSDRFFAERPEGSVSTLKIQRTQQEDSAVYLCASSSEPGQSYEQYFGPGTRLTVT.